The present entry profiles one T cell receptor beta chain with its context. Its target antigen remains unknown. Within one base of it there is no much larger clone, and no base qualities were kept. Using the deep immunoSEQ assay, multiplex PCR amplified TCR CDR3 regions from genomic DNA. Extracted genomic DNA from each cell subset was distributed evenly across all wells of several immunoSEQ 96-well plates, and each plate was treated as a replicate. Each replicate PCR for sorted subsets received about 0.2 ug genomic DNA, equal to about 30,000 T cell genomes. Purified libraries were quantified with a Qubit 3.0 fluorometer, sized on a Bioanalyzer 2100, and re-quantified with the KAPA Library Quantification kit. A separate single-read 150-cycle Illumina NextSeq 550 flow cell was used to sequence each immunoSEQ 96-well plate. Per the original workflow: Because the immunoSEQ output included only junctional sequences and no quality scores, the filtering could not be the same as the filtering used for full-length reads. To assign V/J genes and CDR3, sequences were annotated against IMGT germline references using PyIR, a Python wrapper for IgBLAST v1.9. Any read was removed if the V/J assignment was weak (E-value above 1e-6), the CDR3 was missing, or the read contained stop codons, out-of-frame junctions, or ambiguous translated residues. V3J clonotypes were defined by identical inferred V gene, J gene, and CDR3 amino acid sequence. To compute the percentage overlap between repertoires, the number of shared unique clonotypes was divided by the size of the smaller repertoire. RTK rarefaction, the Chao1 estimator, and Recon v2.1 estimates of unobserved clonotypes were used to assess repertoire richness. Generation probabilities were computed with OLGA for all TCRbeta clonotypes obtained by the gDNA method from several donors. In TCRdb, the immuneACCESS table is reduced to in-frame sequences with V and J assigned. These tables do not hold every clone; where another copy was compared, an unresolved V gene accounts for under half, and the others remain unexplained. V and J calls and clone size are copied from that table; D and trimming were computed from the DNA. The sample data list about 980,000 clones, and approximately 80% of these were observed just once. The ten largest clonotypes hold roughly 1.5% of the sample.

V lost 3 bases and J lost 3 bases; the stretch between them is 6 bases long. In the germline V gene, CDR1 corresponds to KGHSH and CDR2 to LQKENI. Including the terminal cysteine and phenylalanine, the CDR3 comprises 13 residues. The DNA shown is the 39-base CDR3, in frame from base 1. The donors were healthy, HIV-negative adults who had no recently reported acute infections or vaccinations. Every donor was a Caucasian adult residing in Nashville, Tennessee, USA. CD4+ T cells were enriched by magnetic negative selection, after which naive cells were positively selected on CD45RA and the negative fraction was taken as the memory subset. After blood collection by leukapheresis, PBMCs were isolated using Ficoll-Histopaque density gradient centrifugation and then cryopreserved in the vapor phase of liquid nitrogen. Analytical flow cytometry was used to check the purity and quantity of each magnetically sorted T cell population. From each sorted fraction, genomic DNA was isolated and quantified by UV absorbance on a Nanodrop 2000c.

The entry originates in a study of shared clonotypes between healthy human individuals (TCRdb year 2020). Background on the whole study: The cohort comprised a couple of women and a few men aged 18 to 49 years. Libraries were prepared and TCR repertoires were sequenced by different laboratories using diverse techniques, in order to increase sequencing depth and limit assay-specific biases. Per donor, leukapheresis produced somewhere between about 0.85 and 9.5 billion PBMCs. Blood TCR repertoires of 5 or 6 healthy adults were deeply sequenced to estimate repertoire size and the extent of clonotype sharing between individuals. For each donor, CD4 naive and CD4 memory were each run on three plates, CD8 naive on two plates, and CD8 memory on one plate.

The paper as a whole reports these results and caveats: The genetic and exposure-history diversity represented was limited by the small number of donors. Naive subsets generally had larger estimated clonotype richness than memory subsets. Pairwise subsampling led to the expectation that sequencing depth would affect the degree of clonotype sharing among donors. Compared with non-shared clonotypes, the clonotypes found in all four sorted-subset donors had higher generation probabilities. Rarefaction of sorted-subset datasets indicated incomplete sequencing despite the large sequencing depth. Sampling was limited to blood, and TCR repertoires in tissue likely differ from TCR repertoires in blood. Approximately 5% of naive CD4, 3.5% of naive CD8, 2.3% of memory CD4, and 0.35% to 0.5% of memory CD8 clonotypes were shared across a handful of donors.

The chain links TRBV18 with TRBJ1-5, with no confident D gene call. The receptor was isolated from a man in his late teens or twenties in good health. The sample comprised memory CD4+ T cells sorted from blood. Sample cell subset or site, as interpreted from the label and publication: CD45RA-negative fraction. The CDR3 reads as follows: CASSPDNNQPQHF. The DNA is as follows: TGTGCCAGCTCACCTGACAACAATCAGCCCCAGCATTTT.